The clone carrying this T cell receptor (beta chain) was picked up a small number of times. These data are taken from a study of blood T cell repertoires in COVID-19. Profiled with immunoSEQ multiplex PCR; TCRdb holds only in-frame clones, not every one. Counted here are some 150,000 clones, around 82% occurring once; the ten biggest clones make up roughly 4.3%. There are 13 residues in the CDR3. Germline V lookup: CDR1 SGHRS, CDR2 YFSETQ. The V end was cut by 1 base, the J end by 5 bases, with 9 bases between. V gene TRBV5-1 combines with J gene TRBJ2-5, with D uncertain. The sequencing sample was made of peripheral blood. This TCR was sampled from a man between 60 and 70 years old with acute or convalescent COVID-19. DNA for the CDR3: TGCGCCAGCAGCTTGTCTAGTTTCGAGACCCAGTACTTC. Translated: CASSLSSFETQYF.